These T cell receptor beta chains were read from a single sample in a study of shared clonotypes between healthy human individuals. Data came from immunoSEQ multiplex PCR; TCRdb stores just in-frame clones and leaves some out. In the table there are about 1 million clones, 75% of which are singletons. Source material: memory CD4+ T cells sorted from blood. Receptors originate from a man between 18 and 29 years old in good health. The CDR3 runs from the conserved cysteine through the conserved F or W. Each record gives: clone size, D gene, J gene, V gene, CDR3 protein, CDR3 DNA. D genes are given only for firm matches. A row's size may be missing; if present it is once, few, many or a size class.

few | . | TRBJ1-2 | TRBV5-6 | CASSFGRLSFGGYTF | TGTGCCAGCAGCTTCGGCAGACTCTCATTTGGGGGCTACACCTTC
. | . | TRBJ1-5 | TRBV30 | CAWSHGGGNQPQHF | TGTGCCTGGAGTCACGGGGGCGGCAATCAGCCCCAGCATTTT
. | TRBD2 | TRBJ2-3 | TRBV5-4 | CATSGPTDTQYF | TGTGCGACTAGCGGACCCACAGATACGCAGTATTTT
. | TRBD2 | TRBJ2-2 | TRBV18 | CASSPPGLAGGTVTGELFF | TGTGCCAGCTCACCACCGGGACTAGCGGGAGGAACGGTAACCGGGGAGCTGTTTTTT
. | . | TRBJ2-1 | TRBV7-8 | CASSLRGQGGQFF | TGTGCCAGCAGCCTCCGGGGCCAAGGGGGGCAGTTCTTC
. | . | TRBJ1-6 | TRBV4-1 | CASSTVENSPLHF | TGCGCCAGCAGCACAGTTGAAAATTCACCCCTCCACTTT
. | TRBD2 | TRBJ2-7 | TRBV30 | CAWRGGKLATGEQYF | TGTGCCTGGAGGGGGGGGAAACTAGCAACTGGAGAGCAGTACTTC
. | . | TRBJ2-5 | TRBV6-6 | CASRMNRKETQYF | TGTGCCAGCAGGATGAACAGAAAAGAGACCCAGTACTTC
once | . | TRBJ1-2 | TRBV5-1 | CASRAERGYGYTF | TGCGCCAGCAGGGCCGAGCGGGGATATGGCTACACCTTC
. | TRBD2 | TRBJ2-2 | TRBV2 | CASKSSGRTLNTGELFF | TGTGCCAGCAAGTCTAGCGGGAGGACTCTGAACACCGGGGAGCTGTTTTTT
. | . | TRBJ2-2 | TRBV5-1 | CASSVTIRELFF | TGCGCCAGCAGCGTGACTATCAGGGAGCTGTTTTTT
once | . | TRBJ2-1 | TRBV29-1 | CSVPGGQGAYNEQFF | TGCAGCGTTCCAGGTGGGCAGGGTGCCTACAATGAGCAGTTCTTC
. | . | TRBJ2-2 | TRBV6-5 | CASSLTVGTGELFF | TGTGCCAGCAGTTTGACAGTAGGCACCGGGGAGCTGTTTTTT
. | TRBD2 | TRBJ2-2 | TRBV5-1 | CASSLVPAGDTGELFF | TGCGCCAGCAGCTTGGTTCCAGCGGGGGACACCGGGGAGCTGTTTTTT
. | . | TRBJ1-2 | TRBV19 | CASSKQINYGYTF | TGTGCCAGTAGTAAACAGATTAACTATGGCTACACCTTC
few | TRBD1 | TRBJ2-7 | TRBV4-3 | CASSQIQGTGDYEQYF | TGCGCCAGCAGCCAAATTCAAGGGACAGGGGACTACGAGCAGTACTTC
once | . | TRBJ2-7 | TRBV5-5 | CASTIVASSSYEQYF | TGTGCCAGCACCATTGTAGCCTCCTCGTCCTACGAGCAGTACTTC
. | TRBD1 | TRBJ1-4 | TRBV5-6 | CASSLLSSRDRVEKLFF | TGTGCCAGCAGCTTGTTATCTAGCCGGGACAGGGTTGAAAAACTGTTTTTT
. | . | TRBJ2-5 | TRBV11-1 | CASSLSWPRGETQYF | TGTGCCAGCAGCTTATCGTGGCCCCGAGGGGAGACCCAGTACTTC
many | . | TRBJ1-5 | TRBV19 | CASRKEGNQPQHF | TGTGCCAGTAGGAAAGAGGGCAATCAGCCCCAGCATTTT
once | . | TRBJ2-1 | TRBV28 | CASRPGGGRNEQFF | TGTGCCAGCCGGCCGGGTGGGGGTCGGAATGAGCAGTTCTTC
. | . | TRBJ1-6 | TRBV7-9 | CASSLADTPNSPLHF | TGTGCCAGCAGCTTAGCCGACACCCCTAATTCACCCCTCCACTTT
. | . | TRBJ2-7 | TRBV7-8 | CASSLSPGYEQYF | TGTGCCAGCAGCTTGAGCCCGGGTTACGAGCAGTACTTC
. | TRBD1 | TRBJ1-6 | TRBV30 | CAWGYGQGNSPLHF | TGTGCCTGGGGCTATGGACAGGGGAATTCACCCCTCCACTTT
once | . | TRBJ2-7 | TRBV2 | CASSEAMGAEQYF | TGTGCCAGCAGTGAAGCGATGGGAGCCGAGCAGTACTTC
. | . | TRBJ2-5 | TRBV11-3 | CASSLARSGEQYF | TGTGCCAGCAGCTTAGCCCGCTCAGGAGAGCAGTACTTC
. | . | TRBJ1-2 | TRBV29-1 | CSVQEVAGYTF | TGCAGCGTGCAAGAGGTTGCCGGCTACACCTTC
. | . | TRBJ2-2 | TRBV7-9 | CASGLGNTGELFF | TGTGCCAGCGGCCTGGGGAACACCGGGGAGCTGTTTTTT
once | TRBD1 | TRBJ1-6 | TRBV5-1 | CASSWDSEDSPLHF | TGCGCCAGCAGCTGGGACAGCGAAGATTCACCCCTCCACTTT
. | . | TRBJ1-5 | TRBV6-5 | CASSVGPGGNQPQHF | TGTGCCAGCAGTGTCGGGCCCGGGGGCAATCAGCCCCAGCATTTT
. | . | TRBJ2-5 | TRBV7-2 | CASSSTSTQSETQYF | TGTGCCAGCAGCTCCACTAGCACCCAATCCGAGACCCAGTACTTC
. | TRBD1 | TRBJ2-5 | TRBV6-5 | CASSLTGLETQYF | TGTGCCAGCAGTCTGACAGGGTTAGAGACCCAGTACTTC
. | . | TRBJ2-5 | TRBV5-1 | CASRESMETQYF | TGCGCCAGCCGCGAATCTATGGAGACCCAGTACTTC
. | . | TRBJ1-2 | TRBV7-9 | CASSPGSGGYTF | TGTGCCAGCAGCCCTGGGTCGGGAGGCTACACCTTC
. | TRBD1 | TRBJ1-5 | TRBV10-3 | CAIIGRQGDQPQHF | TGTGCCATCATCGGACGACAGGGGGATCAGCCCCAGCATTTT
once | . | TRBJ1-1 | TRBV12-5 | CASGLVTGALTEAFF | TGTGCTAGTGGTTTGGTAACGGGGGCGCTTACTGAAGCTTTCTTT
. | . | TRBJ1-6 | TRBV27 | CASSLRLAGRTYNSPLHF | TGTGCCAGCAGCCTCAGGTTGGCAGGGAGGACCTATAATTCACCCCTCCACTTT